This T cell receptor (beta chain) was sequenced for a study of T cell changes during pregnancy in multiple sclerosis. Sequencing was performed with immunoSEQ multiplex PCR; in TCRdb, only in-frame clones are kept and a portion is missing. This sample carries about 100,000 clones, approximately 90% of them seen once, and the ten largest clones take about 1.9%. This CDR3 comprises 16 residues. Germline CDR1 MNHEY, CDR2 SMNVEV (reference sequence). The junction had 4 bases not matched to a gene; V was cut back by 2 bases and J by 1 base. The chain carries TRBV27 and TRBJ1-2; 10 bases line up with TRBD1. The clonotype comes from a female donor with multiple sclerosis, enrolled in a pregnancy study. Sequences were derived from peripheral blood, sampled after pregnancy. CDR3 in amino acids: CASSLAWDRGNYGYTF. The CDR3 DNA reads TGTGCCAGCAGTTTAGCTTGGGACAGGGGTAACTATGGCTACACCTTC.